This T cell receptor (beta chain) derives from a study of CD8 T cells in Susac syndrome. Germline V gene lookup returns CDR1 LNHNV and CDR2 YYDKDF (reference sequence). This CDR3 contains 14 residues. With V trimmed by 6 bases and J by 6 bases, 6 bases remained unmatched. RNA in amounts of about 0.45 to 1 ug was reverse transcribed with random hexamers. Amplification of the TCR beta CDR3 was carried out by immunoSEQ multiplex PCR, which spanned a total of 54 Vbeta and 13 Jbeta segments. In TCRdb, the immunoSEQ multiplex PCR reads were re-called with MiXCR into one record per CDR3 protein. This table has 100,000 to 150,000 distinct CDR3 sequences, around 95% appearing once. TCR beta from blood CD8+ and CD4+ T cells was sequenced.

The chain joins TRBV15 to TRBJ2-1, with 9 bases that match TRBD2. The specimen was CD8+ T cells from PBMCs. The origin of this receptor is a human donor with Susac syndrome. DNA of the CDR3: TGTGCCACCAGTGCGGGAGGGCCGAGCAATGAGCAGTTCTTC. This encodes CATSAGGPSNEQFF.